The T cell receptor beta chain described here comes from a study of blood T cell repertoires in COVID-19. CDR1 GTSNPN and CDR2 SVGIG come from the germline V gene (reference sequence). The CDR3 contains 16 residues. Trimming took 3 bases from V and 4 from J, leaving 18 bases between them. TCRdb's table, derived via immunoSEQ multiplex PCR, lists solely in-frame clones and lacks some. Of 190,000 or so clones in the sample, 80% to 90% were seen once. Recovery meant two consecutive negative NP/OP PCR tests, professional clearance, or resolved symptoms. The sequence was obtained from a man in his forties who had recovered from COVID-19. The chain joins TRBV30 to TRBJ1-4; D is possibly TRBD1 (5 bases). The sequenced sample consisted of PBMCs or T cells enriched from blood (not recorded which). The CDR3 DNA is TGTGCCTGGAGAGCTAAACCGGGACTGATTAATGAAAAACTGTTTTTT. Its translation: CAWRAKPGLINEKLFF.